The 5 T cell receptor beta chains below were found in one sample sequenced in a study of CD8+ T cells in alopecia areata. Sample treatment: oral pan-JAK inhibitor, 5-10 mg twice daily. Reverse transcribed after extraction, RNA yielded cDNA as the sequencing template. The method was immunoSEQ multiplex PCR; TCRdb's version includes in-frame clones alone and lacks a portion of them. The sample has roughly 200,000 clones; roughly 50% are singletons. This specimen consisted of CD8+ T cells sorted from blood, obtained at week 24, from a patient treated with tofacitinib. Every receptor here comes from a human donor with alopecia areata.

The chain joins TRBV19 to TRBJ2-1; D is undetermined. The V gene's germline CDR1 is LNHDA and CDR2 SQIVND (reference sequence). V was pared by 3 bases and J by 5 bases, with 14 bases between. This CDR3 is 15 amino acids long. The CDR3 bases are TGTGCCAGTAGTATTTCCCTCTGGCAAGACAATGAGCAGTTCTTC. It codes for CASSISLWQDNEQFF.

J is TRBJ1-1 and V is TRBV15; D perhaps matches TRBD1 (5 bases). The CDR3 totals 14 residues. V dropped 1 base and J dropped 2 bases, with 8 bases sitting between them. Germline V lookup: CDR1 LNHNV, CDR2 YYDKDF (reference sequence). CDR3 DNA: TGTGCCACCAGCAGAGGACAGATAAACACTGAAGCTTTCTTT. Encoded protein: CATSRGQINTEAFF.

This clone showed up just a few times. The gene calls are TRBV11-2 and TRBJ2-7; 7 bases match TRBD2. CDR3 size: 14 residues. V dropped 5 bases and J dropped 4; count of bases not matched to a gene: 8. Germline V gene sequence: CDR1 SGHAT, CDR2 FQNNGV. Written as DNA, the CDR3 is TGTGCCAGCAGCCACCGACTAGCAGGGTACGAGCAGTACTTC. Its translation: CASSHRLAGYEQYF.

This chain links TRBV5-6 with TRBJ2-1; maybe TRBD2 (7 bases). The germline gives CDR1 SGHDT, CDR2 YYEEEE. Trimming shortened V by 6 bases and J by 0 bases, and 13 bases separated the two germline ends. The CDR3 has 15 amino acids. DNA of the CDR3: TGTGCCAGCACGGGGGGCCCGAGCTCCTACAATGAGCAGTTCTTC. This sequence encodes CASTGGPSSYNEQFF.

CDR3 loop: CASSLEVAGNEQFF. CDR3 sequence (DNA): TGTGCCAGCAGCCTGGAAGTAGCGGGCAATGAGCAGTTCTTC. V usage is TRBV5-8 and J usage is TRBJ2-1; 7 bases are shared with TRBD2. V lost 4 bases and J lost 6; bases outside the gene matches: 7. The CDR3 consists of 14 residues. The germline CDR1 and CDR2 sequences are SGHTS and YDEGEE.